This TCR beta chain stems from a study of blood T cells in healthy people across ages. Per the germline V gene, CDR1 is SGHVS and CDR2 is FQNEAQ. This CDR3 has 19 amino acids. The germline V and J ends were trimmed by 8 bases and 0 bases, with 23 bases remaining between them. Worth noting for this clonotype: A read error is possible here, since a much larger clone lies one base away.

With a J-beta primer mix and a sample-barcoded 5' primer, a second PCR ran about 7 to 11 cycles. The template-switch adaptor, which had 12 random nucleotides, put a tag on each cDNA molecule. TCRdb re-analysed the 5' RACE reads in MiXCR, keeping a single row per CDR3 protein. Here the sample spans 900,000 to 950,000 distinct CDR3 sequences, about 28% being singletons. These data also featured in a second study, about T cells of mothers and their children. This second study says: Donors comprised three healthy Caucasian mothers plus their six children. Researchers put all of the extracted RNA into cDNA synthesis, using roughly 1.5 ug per 15 ul.

The receptor's source is a woman aged 40-49 years in good health. The chain couples TRBV7-8 to TRBJ2-6; TRBD2 is a possible D gene (5 bases). Sequenced sample: blood. The CDR3 DNA reads TGTGCCAGCTTAAGGCTGAGAGGGATAGGAAGCTCTGGGGCCAACGTCCTGACTTTC. Amino acid sequence: CASLRLRGIGSSGANVLTF.